This T cell receptor (beta chain) is drawn from a study of T cell responses to AZD1222 COVID-19 vaccine. General study findings and limits: In the spike-specific TCR repertoire, nearly half reportedly target unmutated variant regions. Rises in breadth and depth of Spike-specific TCRs came after two AZD1222 doses.

The CDR3 extends over 15 amino acids. V lost 3 bases and J 0 bases, leaving 12 bases between the germline ends. Germline-derived CDR1 and CDR2 are SGDLS and YYNGEE. TCRdb's table, derived via immunoSEQ multiplex PCR, lists solely in-frame clones and lacks some. The table includes about 120,000 clones, around 86% detected once. In regard to this clone: What it binds is not known.

This sequence was found in an adult who received the AZD1222 COVID-19 vaccine. V is TRBV9 and J is TRBJ2-5; possibly TRBD1 or TRBD2 for D (5 bases each). The material sequenced was peripheral blood, taken 28 days after the second AZD1222 dose. CDR3 bases: TGTGCCAGCAGCGAAAGGGACCGCTACCAAGAGACCCAGTACTTC. Its translation: CASSERDRYQETQYF.